Each of the 24 T cell receptor beta chains below was sequenced from the same sample in a study of blood T cells in healthy people across ages. Primers used in a second PCR of roughly 7 to 12 cycles were a sample-barcoded 5' primer and a J-beta primer mix. One entry per CDR3 protein, called by TCRdb with MiXCR from the 5' RACE reads. This table holds over 600,000 distinct CDR3 sequences, more than 55% found once. What was sequenced was blood. The receptors were gathered from a man aged 35-49 years in good health.

The chain joins TRBV4-3 to TRBJ1-6, with D perhaps TRBD1 (5 bases). V gave up 0 bases and J gave up 7 bases, with 10 bases separating them. Germline V gene lookup returns CDR1 LGHNA and CDR2 YSLEER. The CDR3 spans 15 residues. The CDR3 loop is CASSQDGATNSPLHF. The CDR3 nucleotides are TGCGCCAGCAGCCAAGATGGGGCAACAAATTCACCCCTCCACTTT.

On this clonotype itself: A much bigger clone sits one base away, suggesting this may be a read error. The V call is TRBV3-1, the J call TRBJ1-5, with D tentatively TRBD1 (5 bases). Germline-derived CDR1 and CDR2 are LGHDT and YNNKEL (reference sequence). The CDR3 extends over 13 amino acids. The ends were cut back, 4 bases at V and 4 bases at J, with 8 bases in the middle. CDR3 sequence (DNA): TGTGCCAGCAGCCTGGACAAGAATCAGCCCCAGCATTTT. Its translation is CASSLDKNQPQHF.

This clonotype was picked up many times. This sequence joins TRBV6-5 and TRBJ2-7; D not resolved. Germline CDR1 is MNHEY and CDR2 is SVGAGI. V was clipped by 2 bases and J by 0 bases, with 5 bases between them. CDR3 length: 13 amino acids. In DNA, the CDR3 is TGTGCCAGCAGTTACAGGTACTCCTACGAGCAGTACTTC. This codes for CASSYRYSYEQYF.

This chain uses TRBV2 with TRBJ2-5; 8 bases agree with TRBD2. The CDR3 runs to 14 residues. Germline V gene data show CDR1 as SNHLY and CDR2 as FYNNEI. The V segment lost 8 bases and the J segment 7 bases; nucleotides outside the gene matches: 12. The CDR3 loop reads CASGTSFGAGTQYF. DNA of the CDR3: TGTGCCAGCGGGACTAGTTTTGGAGCGGGGACCCAGTACTTC.

In this sample, this clonotype turned up a few times. This CDR3 reads CAISEMGDTDTQYF. In DNA, the CDR3 is TGTGCCATCAGTGAAATGGGTGACACAGATACGCAGTATTTT. The J gene is TRBJ2-3, the V gene TRBV10-3; no clear D. The CDR3 is made up of 14 amino acids. Trimming cost V 3 bases and J 2 bases, with 9 bases left between them. Per the germline V gene, CDR1 is ENHRY and CDR2 is SYGVKD.

V gene TRBV4-3 combines with J gene TRBJ2-2; no reliable D call. The V gene's germline CDR1 is LGHNA and CDR2 YSLEER. V dropped 3 bases and J dropped 1 base, with 15 bases sitting between them. The CDR3 has 17 residues. For the CDR3, the DNA is TGCGCCAGCAGCCAGACCGTAGTACTTGGGAACACCGGGGAGCTGTTTTTT. This encodes CASSQTVVLGNTGELFF.

The V gene is TRBV25-1, the J gene TRBJ2-1, with 9 bases fitting TRBD2. The V gene end was trimmed by 5 bases and the J gene end by 10 bases; junction bases not matched to a gene: 9. Germline CDR1 is MGHDK and CDR2 is SYGVNS. The CDR3 spans 14 residues. DNA for the CDR3: TGTGCCAGCAGTCAACTGGTGCGGGGGGGCGAGCAGTTCTTC. Encoded protein: CASSQLVRGGEQFF.

The rearrangement links TRBV5-5 to TRBJ2-1; D possibly matches TRBD1 or TRBD2 (5 bases each). V lost 1 base to trimming and J lost 10 bases, with 18 bases between them. The CDR3 is made up of 15 amino acids. Per the germline V gene, CDR1 is SGHKS and CDR2 is YYEKEE (reference sequence). CDR3 protein: CASSLSDGAWGEQFF. In DNA form, the CDR3 reads TGTGCCAGCAGCTTGAGCGATGGTGCCTGGGGGGAGCAGTTCTTC.

The chain carries TRBV11-2 and TRBJ2-3; 9 bases match TRBD2. This CDR3 region has 17 residues. The J segment lost 0 bases and the V segment lost 1 base, leaving 5 bases of the junction unmatched. CDR1 SGHAT and CDR2 FQNNGV come from the germline V gene. CDR3 region: CASSLAMLAGSTDTQYF. CDR3 coding DNA: TGTGCCAGCAGCTTAGCGATGCTAGCGGGAAGCACAGATACGCAGTATTTT.

This clonotype was detected once. The junction differs from germline at one of its ends, possibly a read error. The chain carries TRBV14 and TRBJ1-2, with a weak D call TRBD1 (5 bases). Germline CDR1 SGHDN, CDR2 FVKESK. This CDR3 spans 15 amino acids. In DNA form, the CDR3 reads TGCGCCAGCAGCCAAGATGGGACGATCTCTCGGGGCTACACCTTC. It yields the protein CASSQDGTISRGYTF.

This clonotype was counted once. The genes are TRBV5-1 and TRBJ2-5; possible D gene TRBD1, 5 bases. Trimming shortened V by 3 bases and J by 5 bases, and 14 bases separated the two germline ends. The CDR3 consists of 14 residues. CDR1 and CDR2 from the germline V gene are SGHRS and YFSETQ. CDR3 amino acids: CASSSPGFTETQYF. The CDR3 bases are TGCGCCAGCAGCTCCCCAGGGTTTACGGAGACCCAGTACTTC.

The rearrangement links TRBV7-2 to TRBJ2-1; 8 positions match TRBD2. The junction had 6 bases not matched to a gene; V was cut back by 1 base and J by 7 bases. Looked up from germline, CDR1 is SGHTA and CDR2 is FQGNSA. The CDR3 has 15 amino acids. The CDR3: CASSLGGTRKNEQFF. Written as DNA, the CDR3 is TGTGCCAGCAGCTTAGGAGGGACTAGAAAAAATGAGCAGTTCTTC.

J is TRBJ1-1 and V is TRBV29-1; D possibly corresponds to TRBD1 (6 bases). The length of the CDR3 is 11 residues. The germline V and J ends were trimmed by 4 bases and 9 bases, with 12 bases remaining between them. Germline CDR1 and CDR2: SQVTM and ANQGSEA. The CDR3 here is CSVVVGGQAFF. The CDR3 DNA is TGCAGCGTTGTAGTGGGGGGGCAAGCTTTCTTT.

The chain employs TRBV12-3 or TRBV12-4 and TRBJ1-1, with 8 bases matching TRBD1. J was trimmed by 7 bases and V by 6 bases; bases with no gene match: 7. The CDR3 is made up of 13 amino acids. CDR3 protein: CASRYGQGFEAFF. The DNA for the CDR3 is TGTGCCAGCAGATACGGACAGGGATTTGAAGCTTTCTTT.

This clonotype has more than one count but fewer than ten. The V and J genes are TRBV28 and TRBJ2-5, with D possibly being TRBD2 (5 bases). CDR1 and CDR2 from the germline V gene are MDHEN and SYDVKM. Trimming stripped 6 bases from V and 2 bases from J, with 13 bases between. The CDR3 spans 14 residues. In nucleotides, the CDR3 is TGTGCCAGCAGCGACCACCGGGGTCAAGAGACCCAGTACTTC. This encodes CASSDHRGQETQYF. The variable domain in full, completed from reference TRBV28 and TRBJ2-5, reads DVKVTQSSRYLVKRTGEKVFLECVQDMDHENMFWYRQDPGLGLRLIYFSYDVKMKEKGDIPEGYSVSREKKERFSLILESASTNQTSMYLCASSDHRGQETQYFGPGTRLLVL.

The chain uses TRBV9 and TRBJ2-7, with a tentative D call TRBD1 (6 bases). Trimming shortened V by 4 bases and J by 7 bases, and 18 bases separated the two germline ends. CDR3 length equals 14 residues. CDR1 SGDLS and CDR2 YYNGEE come from the germline V gene. CDR3 coding DNA: TGTGCCAGCAGCCCTCCGGACAGATACAATGAGCAGTACTTC. The encoded protein is CASSPPDRYNEQYF.

This clonotype was seen many times. The chain carries TRBV21-1 and TRBJ2-7; the D call TRBD2 from the table was never checked on the DNA. TRBV21-1 is recorded as a pseudogene. The CDR3 consists of 13 residues. This chain's CDR3 is CASGLAGDEEQYF. DNA of the CDR3: TGTGCCAGCGGACTAGCGGGAGACGAGGAGCAGTACTTC.

The chain joins TRBV2 to TRBJ2-1; the D gene is possibly TRBD2 (6 bases). Germline V gene sequence: CDR1 SNHLY, CDR2 FYNNEI. Trimming left V 6 bases short and J 4 bases short, with 16 bases between. The CDR3 is 15 residues long. CDR3 sequence reads: CASSPGSGRYNEQFF. The CDR3 region has the DNA TGTGCCAGCAGCCCGGGTAGCGGAAGATACAATGAGCAGTTCTTC.

This chain uses TRBV4-3 with TRBJ2-3; D is unresolved. Germline lookup yields CDR1 LGHNA and CDR2 YSLEER. V was pared by 2 bases and J by 1 base, with 7 bases between. The CDR3 is 14 residues long. The CDR3 DNA follows: TGCGCCAGCAGCCAATTTTCCGGCACAGATACGCAGTATTTT. Translation: CASSQFSGTDTQYF.

This clonotype was detected once. The rearrangement joins TRBV13 to TRBJ2-7; D may correspond to TRBD1 or TRBD2 (5 bases each). The CDR3 is 17 amino acids. CDR1 and CDR2 (germline): PRHDT, FYEKMQ (reference sequence). Trimming pared 2 bases from V and 1 base from J, leaving 18 bases between. CDR3 amino acids: CASSLSGGGGLSYEQYF. The CDR3 DNA sequence: TGTGCCAGCAGCTTATCGGGTGGGGGTGGTCTATCCTACGAGCAGTACTTC.

V usage is TRBV20-1 and J usage is TRBJ1-2; the D is unclear. V lost 5 bases, J lost 3 bases, and 4 bases lay in between. The CDR3 is 10 residues long. The V gene's germline CDR1 is DFQATT and CDR2 SNEGSKA (reference sequence). CDR3 bases: TGCAGTGCTTGGGACTATGGCTACACCTTC. Amino acid sequence: CSAWDYGYTF.

This clonotype showed up just a few times. This rearrangement joins TRBV2 to TRBJ1-2; D is ambiguous. This CDR3 is 17 amino acids long. Trimming shortened V by 3 bases and J by 5 bases, and 22 bases separated the two germline ends. The V gene's germline CDR1 is SNHLY and CDR2 FYNNEI. Written as DNA, the CDR3 is TGTGCCAGCAGTGATGGGAACCGATACGACGACGTATATGGCTACACCTTC. It yields the protein CASSDGNRYDDVYGYTF. Filled out from reference TRBV2 and TRBJ1-2, the complete variable domain reads EPEVTQTPSHQVTQMGQEVILRCVPISNHLYFYWYRQILGQKVEFLVSFYNNEISEKSEIFDDQFSVERPDGSNFTLKIRSTKLEDSAMYFCASSDGNRYDDVYGYTFGSGTRLTVV.

The J gene is TRBJ2-1, the V gene TRBV12-3 or TRBV12-4; 11 bases line up with TRBD1. The CDR3 extends over 16 amino acids. J lost 7 bases, V lost 5 bases, and 10 bases had no gene match. The CDR3 nucleotides read TGTGCCAGCAGTCCGGTGGGGGGACAGGGGGGGAATGAGCAGTTCTTC. It specifies CASSPVGGQGGNEQFF.

The chain carries TRBV29-1 and TRBJ2-1; TRBD2 agrees at 7 bases. The CDR3 is 16 amino acids. V was clipped by 5 bases and J by 6 bases; unmatched bases: 16. Germline lookup yields CDR1 SQVTM and CDR2 ANQGSEA. The DNA of the CDR3 is TGCAGCGTTAACCCTAGCGGACTAACCCGAGGCAATGAGCAGTTCTTC. Its translation: CSVNPSGLTRGNEQFF.